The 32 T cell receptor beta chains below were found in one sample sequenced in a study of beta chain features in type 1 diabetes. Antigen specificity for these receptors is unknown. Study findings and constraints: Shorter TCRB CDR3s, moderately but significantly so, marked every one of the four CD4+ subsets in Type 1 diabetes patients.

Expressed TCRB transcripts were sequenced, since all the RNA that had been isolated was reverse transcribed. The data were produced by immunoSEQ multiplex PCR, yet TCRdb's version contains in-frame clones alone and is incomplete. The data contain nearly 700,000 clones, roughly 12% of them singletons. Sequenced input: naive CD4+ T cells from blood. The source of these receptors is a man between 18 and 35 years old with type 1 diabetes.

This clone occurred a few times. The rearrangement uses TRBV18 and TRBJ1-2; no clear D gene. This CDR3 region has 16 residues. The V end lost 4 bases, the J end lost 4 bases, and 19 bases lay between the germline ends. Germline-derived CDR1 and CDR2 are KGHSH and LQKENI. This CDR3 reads CASSRQAANQAYGYTF. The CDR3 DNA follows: TGTGCCAGCTCACGGCAGGCAGCCAACCAAGCCTATGGCTACACCTTC. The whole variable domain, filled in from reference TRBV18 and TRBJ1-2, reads NAGVMQNPRHLVRRRGQEARLRCSPMKGHSHVYWYRQLPEEGLKFMVYLQKENIIDESGMPKERFSAEFPKEGPSILRIQQVVRGDSAAYFCASSRQAANQAYGYTFGSGTRLTVV.

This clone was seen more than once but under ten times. CDR3 coding DNA: TGCAGCGCCGCCCCTACAGGAGTTGAAGCTTTCTTT. Residues: CSAAPTGVEAFF. The chain recombines TRBV29-1 with TRBJ1-1; D may be TRBD1 (5 bases). Germline loops: CDR1 SQVTM, CDR2 ANQGSEA. The CDR3 spans 12 residues. Trimming stripped 7 bases from V and 7 bases from J, with 16 bases between.

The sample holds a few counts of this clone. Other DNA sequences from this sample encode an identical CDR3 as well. The CDR3: CASSLGQGSYNEQFF. The CDR3 DNA reads as TGCGCCAGCAGCTTGGGTCAGGGTAGTTACAATGAGCAGTTCTTC. The chain links TRBV5-1 to TRBJ2-1, with D tentatively TRBD1 (5 bases). The CDR3 sequence is 15 residues long. Between the trimmed V and J ends, which lost 0 bases and 4 bases, there was a span of 11 bases. Germline CDR1 and CDR2: SGHRS and YFSETQ.

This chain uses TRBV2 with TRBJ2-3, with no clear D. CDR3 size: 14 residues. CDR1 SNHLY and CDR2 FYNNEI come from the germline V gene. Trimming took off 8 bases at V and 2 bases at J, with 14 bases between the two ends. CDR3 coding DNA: TGTGCCAGCGTGGACCGACTCAACACAGATACGCAGTATTTT. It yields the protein CASVDRLNTDTQYF.

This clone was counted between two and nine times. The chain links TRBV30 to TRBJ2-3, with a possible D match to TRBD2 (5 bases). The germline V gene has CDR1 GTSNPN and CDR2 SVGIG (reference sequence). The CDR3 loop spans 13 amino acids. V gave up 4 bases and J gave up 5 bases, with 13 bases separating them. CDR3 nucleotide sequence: TGTGCCTGGATTGAGGGTTCAGGAGATACGCAGTATTTT. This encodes CAWIEGSGDTQYF.

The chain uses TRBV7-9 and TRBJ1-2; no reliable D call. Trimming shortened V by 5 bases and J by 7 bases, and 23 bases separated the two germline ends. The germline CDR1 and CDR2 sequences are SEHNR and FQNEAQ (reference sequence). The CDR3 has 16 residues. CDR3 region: CASSGPVPPPYGGYTF. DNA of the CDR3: TGTGCCAGCAGCGGGCCAGTTCCCCCCCCCTATGGTGGCTACACCTTC.

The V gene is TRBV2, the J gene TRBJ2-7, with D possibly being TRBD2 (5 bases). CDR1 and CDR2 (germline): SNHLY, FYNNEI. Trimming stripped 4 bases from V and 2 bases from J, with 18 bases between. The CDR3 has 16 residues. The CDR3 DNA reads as TGTGCCAGCAGTGTTCACGGGGTCGGGGTAACCTACGAGCAGTACTTC. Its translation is CASSVHGVGVTYEQYF.

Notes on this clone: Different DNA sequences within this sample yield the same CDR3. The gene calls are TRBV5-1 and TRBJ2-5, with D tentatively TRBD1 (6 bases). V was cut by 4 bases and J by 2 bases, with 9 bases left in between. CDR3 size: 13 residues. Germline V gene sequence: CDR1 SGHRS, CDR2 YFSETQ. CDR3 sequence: CASSSGQQETQYF. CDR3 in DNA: TGCGCCAGCAGCAGTGGACAGCAAGAGACCCAGTACTTC.

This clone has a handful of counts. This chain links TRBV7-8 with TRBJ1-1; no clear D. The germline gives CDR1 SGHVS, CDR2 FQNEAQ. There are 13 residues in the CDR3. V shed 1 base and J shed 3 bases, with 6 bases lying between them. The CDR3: CASSLVLHTEAFF. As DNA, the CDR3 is TGTGCCAGCAGCTTAGTGTTGCACACTGAAGCTTTCTTT.

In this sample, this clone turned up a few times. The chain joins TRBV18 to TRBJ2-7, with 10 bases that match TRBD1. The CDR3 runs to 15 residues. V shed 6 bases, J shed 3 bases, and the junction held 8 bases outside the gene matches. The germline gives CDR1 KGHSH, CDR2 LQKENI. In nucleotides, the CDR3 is TGTGCCAGCTCCCGATCCGGGACAGGGGACTACGAGCAGTACTTC. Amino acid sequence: CASSRSGTGDYEQYF.

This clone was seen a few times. The CDR3 nucleotides are TGCGCCAGCAGCCCCGGAACAGGGCCTTTTCACGAGCAGTACTTC. Translation gives CASSPGTGPFHEQYF. J is TRBJ2-7 and V is TRBV4-1; D is perhaps TRBD1 (6 bases). Trimming left V 4 bases short and J 5 bases short, with 18 bases between. From germline, CDR1 is MGHRA and CDR2 YSYEKL. The CDR3 contains 15 residues.

The CDR3 loop reads CAWSVGDRETF. CDR3 nucleotides: TGTGCCTGGAGTGTAGGGGACAGGGAAACCTTC. The chain combines TRBV30 with TRBJ1-2; 9 bases are shared with TRBD1. The CDR3 totals 11 residues. Germline V gives CDR1 GTSNPN, CDR2 SVGIG (reference sequence). After removal of 0 bases from V and 14 bases from J, the junction contained 4 bases not matched to a gene.

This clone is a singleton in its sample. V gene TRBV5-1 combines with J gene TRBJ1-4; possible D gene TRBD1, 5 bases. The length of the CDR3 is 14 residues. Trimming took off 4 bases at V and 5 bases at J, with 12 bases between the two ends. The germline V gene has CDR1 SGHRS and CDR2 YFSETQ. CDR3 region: CASSTGRENEKLFF. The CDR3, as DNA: TGCGCCAGCAGCACGGGACGTGAAAATGAAAAACTGTTTTTT.

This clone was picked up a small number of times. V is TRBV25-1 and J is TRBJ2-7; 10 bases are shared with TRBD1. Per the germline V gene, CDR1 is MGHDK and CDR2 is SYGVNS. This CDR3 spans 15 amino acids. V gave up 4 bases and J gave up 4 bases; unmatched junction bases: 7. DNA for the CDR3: TGTGCCAGCAGTGCCACCGGGACAGGGGATTACGAGCAGTACTTC. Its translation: CASSATGTGDYEQYF.

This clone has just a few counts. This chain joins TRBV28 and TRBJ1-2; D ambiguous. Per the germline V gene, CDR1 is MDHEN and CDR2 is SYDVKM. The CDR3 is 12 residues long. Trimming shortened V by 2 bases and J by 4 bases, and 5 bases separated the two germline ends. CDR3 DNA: TGTGCCAGCAGTTTAGCGGTCTATGGCTACACCTTC. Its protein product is CASSLAVYGYTF.

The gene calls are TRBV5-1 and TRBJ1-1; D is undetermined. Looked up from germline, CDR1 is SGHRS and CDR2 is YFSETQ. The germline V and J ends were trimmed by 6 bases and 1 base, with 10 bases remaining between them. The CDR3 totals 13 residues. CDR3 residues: CASTPASNTEAFF. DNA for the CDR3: TGCGCCAGCACCCCTGCGTCGAACACTGAAGCTTTCTTT.

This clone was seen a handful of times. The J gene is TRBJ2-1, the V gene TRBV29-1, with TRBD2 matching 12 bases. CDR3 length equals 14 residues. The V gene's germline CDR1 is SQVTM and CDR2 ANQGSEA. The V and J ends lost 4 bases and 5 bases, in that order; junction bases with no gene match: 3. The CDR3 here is CSVAGTSGHNEQFF. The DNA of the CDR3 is TGCAGCGTTGCCGGGACTAGCGGGCACAATGAGCAGTTCTTC.

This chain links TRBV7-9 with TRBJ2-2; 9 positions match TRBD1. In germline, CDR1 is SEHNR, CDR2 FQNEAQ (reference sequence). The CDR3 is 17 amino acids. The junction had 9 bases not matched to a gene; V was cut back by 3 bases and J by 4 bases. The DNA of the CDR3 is TGTGCCAGCAGCTTTATAACAGGGGGCGATGGCACCGGGGAGCTGTTTTTT. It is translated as CASSFITGGDGTGELFF.

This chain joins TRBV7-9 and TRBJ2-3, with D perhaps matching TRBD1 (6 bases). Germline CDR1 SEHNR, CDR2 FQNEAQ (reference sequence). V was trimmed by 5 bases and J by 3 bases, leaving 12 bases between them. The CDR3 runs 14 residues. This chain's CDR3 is CASSRGQTTDTQYF. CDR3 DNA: TGTGCCAGCAGCCGTGGACAGACTACAGATACGCAGTATTTT.

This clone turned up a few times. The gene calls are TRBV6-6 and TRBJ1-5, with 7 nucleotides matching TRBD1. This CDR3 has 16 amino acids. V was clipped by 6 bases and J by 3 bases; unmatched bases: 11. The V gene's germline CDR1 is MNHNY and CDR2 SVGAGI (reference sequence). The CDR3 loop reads CASSPPGQTYNQPQHF. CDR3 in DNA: TGTGCCAGCAGCCCTCCGGGACAGACCTACAATCAGCCCCAGCATTTT.

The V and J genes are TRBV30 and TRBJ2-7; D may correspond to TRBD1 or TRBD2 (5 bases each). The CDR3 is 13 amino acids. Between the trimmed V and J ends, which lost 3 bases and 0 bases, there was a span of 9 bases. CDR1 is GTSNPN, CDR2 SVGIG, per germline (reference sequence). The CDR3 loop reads CAWRGTFSYEQYF. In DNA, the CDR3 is TGTGCCTGGAGAGGGACGTTCTCCTACGAGCAGTACTTC.

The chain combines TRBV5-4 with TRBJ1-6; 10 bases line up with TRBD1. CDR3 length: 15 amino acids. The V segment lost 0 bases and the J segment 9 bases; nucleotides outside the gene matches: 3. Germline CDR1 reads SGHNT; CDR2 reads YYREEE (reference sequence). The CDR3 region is CASSLGGQGLSPLHF. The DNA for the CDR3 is TGTGCCAGCAGCTTGGGGGGACAGGGGCTTTCACCCCTCCACTTT.

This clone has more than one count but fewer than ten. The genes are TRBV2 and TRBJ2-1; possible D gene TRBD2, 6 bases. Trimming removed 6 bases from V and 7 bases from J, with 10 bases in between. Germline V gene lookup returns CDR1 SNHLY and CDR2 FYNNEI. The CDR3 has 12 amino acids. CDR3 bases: TGTGCCAGCAGGCTCGGGGGTAATGAGCAGTTCTTC. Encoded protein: CASRLGGNEQFF.

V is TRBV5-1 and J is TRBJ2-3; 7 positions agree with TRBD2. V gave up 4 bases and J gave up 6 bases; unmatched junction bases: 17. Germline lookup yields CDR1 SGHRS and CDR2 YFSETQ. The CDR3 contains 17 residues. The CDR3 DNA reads TGCGCCAGCAGCGCAACTAGCGCGGGGCTGGGCGTGGATACGCAGTATTTT. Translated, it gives CASSATSAGLGVDTQYF.

CDR3 protein: CAAGSSYEQYF. CDR3 nucleotide sequence: TGTGCCGCAGGGAGCTCCTACGAGCAGTACTTC. The chain carries TRBV30 and TRBJ2-7; either TRBD1 or TRBD2 may supply D (5 bases each). The CDR3 runs to 11 residues. Trimming shortened V by 8 bases and J by 0 bases, and 8 bases separated the two germline ends. Germline V CDR1 and CDR2: GTSNPN, SVGIG (reference sequence).

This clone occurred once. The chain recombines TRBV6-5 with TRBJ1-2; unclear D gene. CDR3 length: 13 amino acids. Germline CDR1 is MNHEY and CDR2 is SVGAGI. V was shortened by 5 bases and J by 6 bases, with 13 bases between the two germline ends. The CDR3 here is CASSRRPHDGYTF. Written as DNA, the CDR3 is TGTGCCAGCAGTCGCCGGCCCCATGATGGCTACACCTTC.

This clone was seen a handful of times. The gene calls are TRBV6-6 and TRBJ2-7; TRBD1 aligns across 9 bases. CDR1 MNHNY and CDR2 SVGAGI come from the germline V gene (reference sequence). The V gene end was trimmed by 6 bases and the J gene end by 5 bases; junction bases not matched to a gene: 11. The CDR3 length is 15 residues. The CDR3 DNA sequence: TGTGCCAGCAGGGGCACTACGGGACAGGGACACGAGCAGTACTTC. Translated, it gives CASRGTTGQGHEQYF.

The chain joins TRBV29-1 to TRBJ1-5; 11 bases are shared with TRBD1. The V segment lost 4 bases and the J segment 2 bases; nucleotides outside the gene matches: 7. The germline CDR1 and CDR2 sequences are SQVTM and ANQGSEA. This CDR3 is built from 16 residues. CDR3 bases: TGCAGCGTTGTAGGGACAGGGGGAGGGGGCAATCAGCCCCAGCATTTT. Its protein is CSVVGTGGGGNQPQHF.

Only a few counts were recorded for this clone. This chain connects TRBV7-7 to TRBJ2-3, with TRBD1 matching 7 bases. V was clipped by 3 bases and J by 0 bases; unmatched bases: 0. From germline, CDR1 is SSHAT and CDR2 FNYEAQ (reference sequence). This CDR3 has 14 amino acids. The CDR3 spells CASSLGQSTDTQYF. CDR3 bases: TGTGCCAGCAGCTTGGGACAGAGCACAGATACGCAGTATTTT.

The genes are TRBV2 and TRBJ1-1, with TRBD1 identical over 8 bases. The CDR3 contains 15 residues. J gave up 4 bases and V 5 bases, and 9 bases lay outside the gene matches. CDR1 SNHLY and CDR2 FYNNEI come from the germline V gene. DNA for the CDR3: TGTGCCAGCAGTCCCGCCGGGACAGGAAGCACTGAAGCTTTCTTT. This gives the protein CASSPAGTGSTEAFF.

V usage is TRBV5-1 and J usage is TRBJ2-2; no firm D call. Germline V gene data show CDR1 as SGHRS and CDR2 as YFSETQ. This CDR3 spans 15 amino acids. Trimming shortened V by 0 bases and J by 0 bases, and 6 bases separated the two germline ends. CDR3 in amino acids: CASSLENSNTGELFF. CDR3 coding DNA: TGCGCCAGCAGCTTGGAGAACTCGAACACCGGGGAGCTGTTTTTT.

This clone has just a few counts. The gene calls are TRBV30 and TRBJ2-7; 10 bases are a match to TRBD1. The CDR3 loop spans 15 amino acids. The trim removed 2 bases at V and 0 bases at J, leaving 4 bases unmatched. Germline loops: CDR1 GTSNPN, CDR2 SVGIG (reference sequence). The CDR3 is CAWSPGQGRSYEQYF. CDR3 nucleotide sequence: TGTGCCTGGAGTCCGGGACAGGGGCGCTCCTACGAGCAGTACTTC.